This T cell receptor (beta chain) stems from a study of blood T cell repertoires in COVID-19. For the study at large: From the United States, Italy and Spain came samples of acute and convalescent COVID-19.

Generated by immunoSEQ multiplex PCR, the TCRdb table keeps only in-frame clones and is missing some. Among 400,000 to 550,000 clones listed, 85% to 90% were seen once. The V gene's germline CDR1 is SGHTA and CDR2 FQGTGA. The CDR3 runs to 15 residues. Trimming pared 5 bases from V and 9 bases from J, leaving 20 bases between. This clone was seen only once. The material sequenced was peripheral blood. V is TRBV7-3 and J is TRBJ2-1, with D perhaps matching TRBD1 (6 bases). The receptor was isolated from a woman aged 25-40 years with acute or convalescent COVID-19. The CDR3 DNA sequence: TGTGCCAGCAGCCCCCGCTGGGGCGGCAGGGGTGAGCAGTTCTTC. Translation: CASSPRWGGRGEQFF.